One and the same sample provided the 22 T cell receptor beta chains below, sequenced in a study of cytomegalovirus exposure and HLA in healthy donors. The primer mix had 60 Vbeta and 13 Jbeta primers. TCRdb's copy holds only in-frame clones and misses some; the assay was immunoSEQ multiplex PCR. The sample lists about 140,000 clones, about 75% seen once, with about 11% in the top ten. The material sequenced was PBMCs. The receptors stem from a young man in good health and CMV-seropositive.

This chain connects TRBV6-1 to TRBJ1-2, with D maybe TRBD1 (6 bases). The germline gives CDR1 MNHNS, CDR2 SASEGT. The CDR3 runs 15 residues. The V end lost 6 bases, the J end lost 2 bases, and 16 bases lay between the germline ends. The CDR3 loop reads CASRRQVWGNYGYTF. The CDR3 coding sequence is TGTGCCAGCAGGCGACAGGTATGGGGAAACTATGGCTACACCTTC.

V usage is TRBV5-6 and J usage is TRBJ2-5, with 12 bases identical to TRBD2. Germline CDR1 reads SGHDT; CDR2 reads YYEEEE. J gave up 10 bases and V 4 bases, and 8 bases lay outside the gene matches. The CDR3 contains 14 residues. CDR3 nucleotide sequence: TGTGCCAGCAGCCGACTAGCGGGAGATTCTAACCAGTACTTC. Protein sequence: CASSRLAGDSNQYF.

This clone was seen more than once but under ten times. The rearrangement links TRBV7-8 to TRBJ1-2; D is possibly TRBD1 (6 bases). The CDR3 runs to 14 residues. CDR1 SGHVS and CDR2 FQNEAQ come from the germline V gene. V was clipped by 7 bases and J by 2 bases, with 14 bases between them. Here the CDR3 reads CASTFSQGNYGYTF. The CDR3, as DNA: TGTGCCAGCACCTTTTCTCAGGGGAACTATGGCTACACCTTC. The full variable domain, completed using reference TRBV7-8 and TRBJ1-2, is GAGVSQSPRYKVAKRGQDVALRCDPISGHVSLFWYQQALGQGPEFLTYFQNEAQLDKSGLPSDRFFAERPEGSVSTLKIQRTQQEDSAVYLCASTFSQGNYGYTFGSGTRLTVV.

The CDR3 loop is CASSYSGTSTGELFF. CDR3 nucleotides: TGTGCCAGCAGTTACTCTGGGACTAGCACCGGGGAGCTGTTTTTT. This chain connects TRBV6-5 to TRBJ2-2; TRBD2 aligns across 8 bases. The CDR3 spans 15 residues. The J segment lost 4 bases and the V segment lost 0 bases, leaving 1 base of the junction unmatched. Germline lookup yields CDR1 MNHEY and CDR2 SVGAGI.

The V gene is TRBV5-5, the J gene TRBJ1-5; the D gene is possibly TRBD1 (5 bases). Germline CDR1 SGHKS, CDR2 YYEKEE (reference sequence). CDR3 length: 15 residues. Trimming shortened V by 6 bases and J by 0 bases, and 13 bases separated the two germline ends. The DNA for the CDR3 is TGTGCCAGCACCCCGACAGATTATAGCAATCAGCCCCAGCATTTT. It translates to CASTPTDYSNQPQHF.

This chain joins TRBV30 and TRBJ2-2; 10 bases line up with TRBD1. With V trimmed by 3 bases and J by 4 bases, 11 bases remained unmatched. The CDR3 is 17 residues long. The V gene's germline CDR1 is GTSNPN and CDR2 SVGIG (reference sequence). The CDR3, as DNA: TGTGCCTGGAGGGATCCGGGACAGGGGACGAGCACCGGGGAGCTGTTTTTT. Protein sequence: CAWRDPGQGTSTGELFF. The full variable domain, with the rest looked up from reference TRBV30 and TRBJ2-2, is SQTIHQWPATLVQPVGSPLSLECTVEGTSNPNLYWYRQAAGRGLQLLFYSVGIGQISSEVPQNLSASRPQDRQFILSSKKLLLSDSGFYLCAWRDPGQGTSTGELFFGEGSRLTVL.

The chain links TRBV29-1 to TRBJ2-2, with 10 bases that match TRBD1. In germline, CDR1 is SQVTM, CDR2 ANQGSEA. This CDR3 has 14 residues. V lost 6 bases and J lost 5; bases outside the gene matches: 6. The CDR3 region has the DNA TGCAGCGTGGGGGACAGGGGAAAAACCGGGGAGCTGTTTTTT. This codes for CSVGDRGKTGELFF.

The chain uses TRBV27 and TRBJ2-2; 8 bases map to TRBD2. Germline loops: CDR1 MNHEY, CDR2 SMNVEV (reference sequence). There are 15 residues in the CDR3. With V trimmed by 2 bases and J by 6 bases, 5 bases remained unmatched. CDR3 in amino acids: CASSLPSGRPGELFF. The CDR3 nucleotides read TGTGCCAGCAGTTTACCGAGCGGGAGACCCGGGGAGCTGTTTTTT.

A few counts support this clone. The CDR3, as DNA: TGTGCCAGCAGCATTACCACACAGACCGGGGAGCTGTTTTTT. This sequence encodes CASSITTQTGELFF. This sequence joins TRBV7-9 and TRBJ2-2; D gene uncertain. V was cut by 5 bases and J by 5 bases, with 12 bases left in between. CDR1 is SEHNR and CDR2 is FQNEAQ in the germline V gene (reference sequence). The length of the CDR3 is 14 residues.

This clone was counted between two and nine times. V is TRBV11-2 and J is TRBJ2-7; 12 positions match TRBD2. This CDR3 contains 17 residues. Germline CDR1 and CDR2: SGHAT and FQNNGV. The V gene end was trimmed by 4 bases and the J gene end by 1 base; junction bases not matched to a gene: 8. The CDR3 spells CASSSRLAGVTSYEQYF. In nucleotides, the CDR3 is TGTGCCAGCAGCTCGCGACTAGCGGGAGTGACGTCCTACGAGCAGTACTTC.

The chain joins TRBV5-1 to TRBJ2-7; TRBD1 is a possible D gene (6 bases). The CDR3 spans 16 residues. The germline V and J ends were trimmed by 0 bases and 3 bases, with 16 bases remaining between them. CDR1 is SGHRS, CDR2 YFSETQ, per germline. DNA for the CDR3: TGCGCCAGCAGCTTGGAGGGTGGCAGGGGCTACTACGAGCAGTACTTC. Protein product: CASSLEGGRGYYEQYF.

This sequence joins TRBV10-1 and TRBJ2-1; D possibly corresponds to TRBD1 (6 bases). This CDR3 has 13 residues. Germline lookup yields CDR1 WNHNN and CDR2 SYGVQD (reference sequence). V was pared by 6 bases and J by 8 bases, with 14 bases between. The chain's CDR3 is CASRQDRRDEQFF. Here the CDR3 DNA reads TGCGCCAGCAGACAGGACAGACGTGATGAGCAGTTCTTC.

CDR3: CASSLSGSGDNEQFF. DNA for the CDR3: TGTGCCAGCAGTTTAAGTGGTAGCGGGGACAATGAGCAGTTCTTC. The V call is TRBV28, the J call TRBJ2-1; 8 bases align to TRBD2. The CDR3 is made up of 15 amino acids. Germline CDR1 reads MDHEN; CDR2 reads SYDVKM. The ends lost 2 bases at V and 5 bases at J; junction bases unmatched: 5.

The chain carries TRBV11-2 and TRBJ2-5; 8 bases are a match to TRBD2. The J call is uncertain, as TRBJ2-7 better fits the DNA end. Germline-derived CDR1 and CDR2 are SGHAT and FQNNGV. The CDR3 spans 15 residues. DNA for the CDR3: TGTGCCAGCAGTGGCGGGAGGTCAAGCTCCTACGAGCAGTACTTC. This encodes CASSGGRSSSYEQYF.

This clone was recorded once. V gene TRBV18 combines with J gene TRBJ2-7; D is perhaps TRBD1 (6 bases). Trimming cost V 4 bases and J 2 bases, with 9 bases left between them. The V gene's germline CDR1 is KGHSH and CDR2 LQKENI. The CDR3 runs 13 residues. CDR3: CASSRDTTYEQYF. In DNA, the CDR3 is TGTGCCAGCTCACGGGACACAACCTACGAGCAGTACTTC.

The V gene is TRBV7-2, the J gene TRBJ2-3; maybe TRBD2 (6 bases). The CDR3 sequence is 16 residues long. The V gene's germline CDR1 is SGHTA and CDR2 FQGNSA. Trimming removed 8 bases at V and 0 bases at J, with 18 bases between. The CDR3 DNA is TGTGCCAGCTCCCACGCTAGCGCACCTAGCACAGATACGCAGTATTTT. The encoded protein is CASSHASAPSTDTQYF.

The rearrangement joins TRBV28 to TRBJ2-7, with unresolved D. Germline lookup yields CDR1 MDHEN and CDR2 SYDVKM. Trimming left V 3 bases short and J 0 bases short, with 9 bases between. The CDR3 is made up of 14 amino acids. CDR3 nucleotide sequence: TGTGCCAGCAGTTTCCCCCAAGCCTCCTACGAGCAGTACTTC. As protein: CASSFPQASYEQYF.

The rearrangement links TRBV7-2 to TRBJ2-5; 7 nucleotides agree with TRBD2. The CDR3 sequence is 13 residues long. V lost 4 bases, J lost 5 bases, and 4 bases stayed unmatched. Germline lookup yields CDR1 SGHTA and CDR2 FQGNSA. The CDR3, as DNA: TGTGCCAGCAGCTCGACTAGCATTGAGACCCAGTACTTC. It yields the protein CASSSTSIETQYF.

The chain has TRBV7-9 and TRBJ2-1, with 15 positions matching TRBD2. The germline gives CDR1 SEHNR, CDR2 FQNEAQ (reference sequence). The junction had 7 bases not matched to a gene; V was cut back by 5 bases and J by 8 bases. The CDR3 contains 16 residues. This CDR3 is CASSRGGLAGGYEQFF. The CDR3 DNA is TGTGCCAGCAGCCGGGGGGGACTAGCGGGAGGCTATGAGCAGTTCTTC.

The chain links TRBV4-1 to TRBJ2-3; D gene unclear. With 1 base removed from V and 6 bases from J, the gap between germline ends came to 14 bases. CDR1 and CDR2 from the germline V gene are MGHRA and YSYEKL. The CDR3 runs to 15 residues. CDR3 sequence: CASSQAHLEADTQYF. CDR3 nucleotide sequence: TGCGCCAGCAGCCAAGCCCACCTAGAGGCGGATACGCAGTATTTT.

The chain couples TRBV27 to TRBJ1-5; D may be TRBD1 (5 bases). The length of the CDR3 is 16 residues. Trimming took 5 bases from V and 0 from J, leaving 14 bases between them. Germline V CDR1 and CDR2: MNHEY, SMNVEV (reference sequence). The CDR3 sequence is CASSAKWDYSNQPQHF. DNA for the CDR3: TGTGCCAGCAGTGCTAAATGGGACTATAGCAATCAGCCCCAGCATTTT.

This chain uses TRBV6-6 with TRBJ2-7, with TRBD2 matching over 9 bases. The V gene end was trimmed by 0 bases and the J gene end by 5 bases; junction bases not matched to a gene: 5. Germline V CDR1 and CDR2: MNHNY, SVGAGI (reference sequence). The CDR3 is 15 residues long. CDR3 nucleotide sequence: TGTGCCAGCAGTTACTCGCGGGAGGGCGGTGACGAGCAGTACTTC. Residues: CASSYSREGGDEQYF.